This entry lists 7 T cell receptor beta chains sequenced from one sample in a study of CD8 T cells in Susac syndrome. With random hexamers, roughly 0.45 to 1 ug RNA was reverse transcribed. One entry per CDR3 protein, called by TCRdb with MiXCR from the immunoSEQ multiplex PCR reads. Of roughly 200,000 distinct CDR3 sequences in the sample, approximately 95% were seen once. The sample was CD4+ T cells from PBMCs. The receptors originated from a human donor with multiple sclerosis.

This chain connects TRBV15 to TRBJ2-1; TRBD2 matches 7 bases. From germline, CDR1 is LNHNV and CDR2 YYDKDF (reference sequence). The CDR3 is made up of 15 amino acids. J was trimmed by 0 bases and V by 5 bases; bases with no gene match: 4. The CDR3 nucleotides are TGTGCCACCAGCCAACTAGCGCTCTCCTACAATGAGCAGTTCTTC. It translates to CATSQLALSYNEQFF.

V usage is TRBV12-3 or TRBV12-4 and J usage is TRBJ2-1; D might be TRBD2 (5 bases). The V gene lost 6 bases and the J gene lost 12 bases, with 24 bases spanning the gap. This CDR3 has 15 residues. CDR3 sequence: CASSLQPGGVAGQFF. In DNA, the CDR3 is TGTGCCAGCAGCCTGCAACCTGGAGGTGTGGCGGGGCAGTTCTTC.

The chain has TRBV12-3 or TRBV12-4 and TRBJ1-1; TRBD1 matches 9 bases. The length of the CDR3 is 16 residues. After removal of 5 bases from V and 0 bases from J, the junction contained 7 bases not matched to a gene. CDR3 region: CASSTPGTGMNTEAFF. Written as DNA, the CDR3 is TGTGCCAGCAGTACACCCGGGACAGGGATGAACACTGAAGCTTTCTTT.

This chain connects TRBV7-6 to TRBJ2-3, with D unresolved. CDR3 size: 13 residues. The germline CDR1 and CDR2 sequences are SGHVS and FNYEAQ. Trimming took 5 bases from V and 3 from J, leaving 9 bases between them. CDR3 protein: CASSPVGTDTQYF. Here the CDR3 DNA reads TGTGCCAGCAGCCCAGTGGGTACAGATACGCAGTATTTT.

The chain uses TRBV2 and TRBJ1-2; D is undetermined. Germline CDR1 and CDR2: SNHLY and FYNNEI. The CDR3 spans 11 residues. The germline V and J ends were trimmed by 6 bases and 8 bases, with 10 bases remaining between them. The CDR3 bases are TGTGCCAGCAGAAGGGCAGAAGGCTACACCTTC. Its protein is CASRRAEGYTF.

The chain recombines TRBV10-3 with TRBJ2-1; D possibly uses TRBD1 or TRBD2 (6 bases each). Trimming pared 7 bases from V and 4 bases from J, leaving 14 bases between. Germline V CDR1 and CDR2: ENHRY, SYGVKD. The CDR3 covers 14 residues. The CDR3 sequence: CAINRDSSYNEQFF. The CDR3 region has the DNA TGTGCCATCAACAGGGACTCGTCATACAATGAGCAGTTCTTC.

This clonotype was seen only once. The V gene is TRBV11-3, the J gene TRBJ2-1; perhaps TRBD2 as D (5 bases). The V end was cut by 2 bases, the J end by 7 bases, with 18 bases between. CDR3 length: 16 amino acids. CDR1 and CDR2 (germline): SGHNT, YENEEA. The CDR3 DNA follows: TGTGCCAGCAGCTTACAGACCGAGGCCTGGAGGAATGAGCAGTTCTTC. Its translation is CASSLQTEAWRNEQFF.